The 28 T cell receptor beta chains presented below share a single source sample, sequenced in a study of OX40 agonist ivuxolimab in advanced cancers. Sequenced by immunoSEQ multiplex PCR; TCRdb stores in-frame clones only, minus some. The sample holds 70,000 or so clones; around 87% are singletons and the top ten take roughly 1%. Sequenced material: CD4+ or CD8+ T cells sorted from blood, taken in a trial of the OX40 agonist ivuxolimab. Every receptor here comes from an adult with an advanced solid tumor such as melanoma, head and neck, liver or kidney cancer.

The rearrangement joins TRBV9 to TRBJ1-1; D uncertain. Between the trimmed V and J ends, which lost 0 bases and 5 bases, there was a span of 8 bases. Germline assignment: CDR1 SGDLS and CDR2 YYNGEE. This CDR3 is built from 13 residues. The DNA of the CDR3 is TGTGCCAGCAGCGTAGTAACCGGGACTGAAGCTTTCTTT. Protein sequence: CASSVVTGTEAFF.

The CDR3 loop is CASSLTTGTYSGANVLTF. The CDR3 DNA is TGTGCCAGCAGCCTAACGACAGGGACCTATTCAGGGGCCAACGTCCTGACTTTC. J is TRBJ2-6 and V is TRBV7-6; 7 positions match TRBD1. V dropped 5 bases and J dropped 4; count of bases not matched to a gene: 14. The CDR3 covers 18 residues. Germline lookup yields CDR1 SGHVS and CDR2 FNYEAQ.

The chain couples TRBV7-9 to TRBJ1-1; D uncertain. Trimming removed 2 bases from V and 1 base from J, with 8 bases in between. The CDR3 sequence is 14 residues long. Germline V lookup: CDR1 SEHNR, CDR2 FQNEAQ (reference sequence). The CDR3 loop is CASSLSQENTEAFF. DNA for the CDR3: TGTGCCAGCAGCTTATCTCAGGAGAACACTGAAGCTTTCTTT.

The gene calls are TRBV19 and TRBJ2-6, with D unresolved. This CDR3 comprises 16 residues. V lost 4 bases, J lost 0 bases, and 10 bases lay in between. Germline V gives CDR1 LNHDA, CDR2 SQIVND (reference sequence). CDR3 nucleotide sequence: TGTGCCAGTAGTAACTACGGATACTCTGGGGCCAACGTCCTGACTTTC. It is translated as CASSNYGYSGANVLTF.

The chain recombines TRBV7-8 with TRBJ1-1; D gene unclear. The germline V gene has CDR1 SGHVS and CDR2 FQNEAQ. The CDR3 runs 13 residues. V was shortened by 1 base and J by 0 bases, with 3 bases between the two germline ends. The CDR3 loop reads CASSLDMNTEAFF. The CDR3 coding sequence is TGTGCCAGCAGCTTAGACATGAACACTGAAGCTTTCTTT.

This chain uses TRBV5-1 with TRBJ2-5, with 7 bases that match TRBD2. The CDR3 has 15 amino acids. Germline V lookup: CDR1 SGHRS, CDR2 YFSETQ. Trimming took 0 bases from V and 0 from J; bases not matched to a gene: 2. The CDR3 DNA reads TGCGCCAGCAGCTTGGTGGGAGGGTACCAAGAGACCCAGTACTTC. Translated, it gives CASSLVGGYQETQYF.

The rearrangement links TRBV2 to TRBJ2-1, with a possible D match to TRBD2 (7 bases). The germline V and J ends were trimmed by 3 bases and 6 bases, with 15 bases remaining between them. The CDR3 extends over 15 amino acids. Germline V gene sequence: CDR1 SNHLY, CDR2 FYNNEI. CDR3 DNA sequence: TGTGCCAGCAGTGACTCTAGAGGGGGGGTCAATGAGCAGTTCTTC. Its protein is CASSDSRGGVNEQFF.

The chain carries TRBV7-6 and TRBJ1-4; perhaps TRBD1 as D (6 bases). Germline values: CDR1 SGHVS, CDR2 FNYEAQ. The V gene lost 8 bases and the J gene lost 2 bases, with 15 bases spanning the gap. This CDR3 region has 15 residues. CDR3 sequence: CASPHAGGTNEKLFF. Here the CDR3 DNA reads TGTGCCAGCCCCCACGCGGGGGGCACTAATGAAAAACTGTTTTTT.

V and J are TRBV5-6 and TRBJ2-7; 9 bases are a match to TRBD1. J lost 3 bases, V lost 4 bases, and 8 bases had no gene match. Germline loops: CDR1 SGHDT, CDR2 YYEEEE. The CDR3 covers 15 residues. CDR3: CASSPRWTGVYEQYF. The CDR3 DNA is TGTGCCAGCAGCCCGAGGTGGACAGGGGTCTACGAGCAGTACTTC.

V gene TRBV5-1 combines with J gene TRBJ1-1, with D possibly being TRBD1 (6 bases). V lost 0 bases, J lost 2 bases, and 14 bases lay in between. Germline CDR1 SGHRS, CDR2 YFSETQ. This CDR3 contains 16 residues. The CDR3 reads CASSLGTGQPNTEAFF. The CDR3, as DNA: TGCGCCAGCAGCTTGGGTACCGGACAGCCCAACACTGAAGCTTTCTTT.

V usage is TRBV19 and J usage is TRBJ2-2, with D possibly matching TRBD1 (5 bases). Germline V CDR1 and CDR2: LNHDA, SQIVND (reference sequence). The length of the CDR3 is 16 residues. V lost 4 bases to trimming and J lost 1 base, with 13 bases between them. The CDR3 DNA is TGTGCCAGTAGTACCACAGGTACTTTGAACACCGGGGAGCTGTTTTTT. The encoded protein is CASSTTGTLNTGELFF.

This clone was seen once. The chain carries TRBV11-3 and TRBJ2-5; D gene uncertain. CDR1 and CDR2 from the germline V gene are SGHNT and YENEEA. This CDR3 contains 12 residues. V was clipped by 5 bases and J by 5 bases, with 9 bases between them. The CDR3 loop reads CASSPSTETQYF. The CDR3 DNA reads TGTGCCAGCAGCCCCAGTACGGAGACCCAGTACTTC. The whole variable domain, remainder taken from reference TRBV11-3 and TRBJ2-5, is EAGVVQSPRYKIIEKKQPVAFWCNPISGHNTLYWYLQNLGQGPELLIRYENEEAVDDSQLPKDRFSAERLKGVDSTLKIQPAELGDSAVYLCASSPSTETQYFGPGTRLLVL.

This clone was seen more than once but under ten times. The rearrangement links TRBV30 to TRBJ1-1; no firm D call. The CDR3 has 13 residues. V was trimmed by 5 bases and J by 0 bases, leaving 10 bases between them. Germline loops: CDR1 GTSNPN, CDR2 SVGIG (reference sequence). In DNA, the CDR3 is TGTGCCTGGTCCAGCGCATTGAACACTGAAGCTTTCTTT. Its translation is CAWSSALNTEAFF.

This chain uses TRBV25-1 with TRBJ2-7; D perhaps matches TRBD1 (5 bases). Germline assignment: CDR1 MGHDK and CDR2 SYGVNS. V was clipped by 1 base and J by 3 bases, with 7 bases between them. The CDR3 consists of 13 residues. In nucleotides, the CDR3 is TGTGCCAGCAGTGAATCAGGGTACTACGAGCAGTACTTC. Its translation: CASSESGYYEQYF.

This clone occurred a few times. The V call is TRBV6-4, the J call TRBJ2-5; 8 bases map to TRBD2. V lost 6 bases to trimming and J lost 4 bases; unmatched junction nucleotides: 10. The CDR3 has 15 residues. Germline values: CDR1 MRHNA, CDR2 SNTAGT. CDR3: CASSLTPGGVETQYF. The CDR3 region has the DNA TGTGCCAGCAGCCTCACCCCGGGGGGGGTAGAGACCCAGTACTTC.

This chain links TRBV2 with TRBJ1-5, with 12 positions matching TRBD1. Looked up from germline, CDR1 is SNHLY and CDR2 is FYNNEI. V trimming: 5 bases; J trimming: 6 bases; junction bases outside the gene matches: 8. This CDR3 is built from 16 residues. In nucleotides, the CDR3 is TGTGCCAGCAGTCGGGGGACAGGGGGCGCGGGTCAGCCCCAGCATTTT. As protein: CASSRGTGGAGQPQHF.

This clone appeared once. The V call is TRBV6-6, the J call TRBJ1-1; D call uncertain. Germline CDR1 reads MNHNY; CDR2 reads SVGAGI (reference sequence). The length of the CDR3 is 14 residues. With 3 bases removed from V and 5 bases from J, the gap between germline ends came to 13 bases. CDR3 region: CASSYFHGGTEAFF. The CDR3 DNA is TGTGCCAGCAGTTATTTCCACGGAGGGACTGAAGCTTTCTTT.

The chain has TRBV19 and TRBJ2-5; TRBD1 agrees at 10 bases. The CDR3 totals 15 residues. Germline-derived CDR1 and CDR2 are LNHDA and SQIVND (reference sequence). With 6 bases clipped from V and 5 bases from J, the junction kept 9 bases outside the gene matches. CDR3 sequence reads: CASRAAGQGVETQYF. CDR3 nucleotide sequence: TGTGCCAGTAGGGCCGCCGGACAGGGGGTGGAGACCCAGTACTTC.

This clone was seen a few times. V usage is TRBV7-9 and J usage is TRBJ2-5; 8 nucleotides line up with TRBD1. The CDR3 totals 16 residues. Germline lookup yields CDR1 SEHNR and CDR2 FQNEAQ (reference sequence). J was trimmed by 3 bases and V by 0 bases; bases with no gene match: 6. CDR3 region: CASSLAWTGLEETQYF. In nucleotides, the CDR3 is TGTGCCAGCAGCTTAGCCTGGACAGGGTTAGAAGAGACCCAGTACTTC.

This clone is a singleton in its sample. The chain links TRBV30 to TRBJ2-1; no reliable D call. In germline, CDR1 is GTSNPN, CDR2 SVGIG (reference sequence). Trimming pared 0 bases from V and 7 bases from J, leaving 16 bases between. The CDR3 is 15 residues long. The DNA for the CDR3 is TGTGCCTGGAGTGTGTTTGGTATCGTGGGAAATGAGCAGTTCTTC. It codes for CAWSVFGIVGNEQFF.

V and J are TRBV6-6 and TRBJ2-7, with 8 bases matching TRBD1. Germline values: CDR1 MNHNY, CDR2 SVGAGI (reference sequence). The V and J ends lost 5 bases and 5 bases, in that order; junction bases with no gene match: 8. The CDR3 loop spans 14 amino acids. The CDR3 DNA reads as TGTGCCAGCAGTACCGGACAGGGCCTAGACGAGCAGTACTTC. This translates into CASSTGQGLDEQYF.

Only one count was recorded for this clone. The chain links TRBV9 to TRBJ2-1; possible D gene TRBD2, 5 bases. Between the trimmed V and J ends, which lost 7 bases and 2 bases, there was a span of 16 bases. Germline V gives CDR1 SGDLS, CDR2 YYNGEE. This CDR3 has 15 residues. CDR3 loop: CASSPRRDPYNEQFF. CDR3 DNA sequence: TGTGCCAGCTCCCCTCGACGGGATCCCTACAATGAGCAGTTCTTC.

The chain employs TRBV7-9 and TRBJ1-1; D is undetermined. Germline-derived CDR1 and CDR2 are SEHNR and FQNEAQ (reference sequence). V was clipped by 5 bases and J by 11 bases, with 12 bases between them. The CDR3 has 11 residues. The CDR3 spells CASSVLTIAFF. The CDR3 DNA follows: TGTGCCAGCAGCGTGTTGACGATCGCTTTCTTT.

This rearrangement joins TRBV7-9 to TRBJ1-5; D is undetermined. V was trimmed by 1 base and J by 6 bases, leaving 4 bases between them. The germline gives CDR1 SEHNR, CDR2 FQNEAQ (reference sequence). The CDR3 loop spans 12 amino acids. The DNA of the CDR3 is TGTGCCAGCAGCTTAGGTTTTCAGCCCCAGCATTTT. It yields the protein CASSLGFQPQHF.

This chain links TRBV11-2 with TRBJ1-1; D not resolved. V lost 4 bases and J lost 0, with 9 bases in between. The CDR3 sequence is 14 residues long. Germline V gives CDR1 SGHAT, CDR2 FQNNGV. CDR3 protein: CASSYPPVNTEAFF. In DNA, the CDR3 is TGTGCCAGCAGCTACCCCCCAGTGAACACTGAAGCTTTCTTT. Looking up the rest from reference TRBV11-2 and TRBJ1-1 gives the full variable domain: EAGVAQSPRYKIIEKRQSVAFWCNPISGHATLYWYQQILGQGPKLLIQFQNNGVVDDSQLPKDRFSAERLKGVDSTLKIQPAKLEDSAVYLCASSYPPVNTEAFFGQGTRLTVV.

The chain is built from TRBV19 and TRBJ2-4, with TRBD1 as a possible D gene (6 bases). Between the trimmed V and J ends, which lost 5 bases and 0 bases, there was a span of 14 bases. This CDR3 is 16 amino acids long. Germline V gene sequence: CDR1 LNHDA, CDR2 SQIVND (reference sequence). CDR3 loop: CASSLQGLLAKNIQYF. CDR3 in DNA: TGTGCCAGTAGTCTACAGGGTTTACTAGCCAAAAACATTCAGTACTTC.

This chain connects TRBV11-2 to TRBJ2-6; no definite D call. V shed 1 base and J shed 0 bases, with 10 bases lying between them. The CDR3 extends over 17 amino acids. The germline V gene encodes CDR1 SGHAT and CDR2 FQNNGV. In nucleotides, the CDR3 is TGTGCCAGCAGCTTAGTTGGCTTTTCCTCTGGGGCCAACGTCCTGACTTTC. It encodes CASSLVGFSSGANVLTF.

This chain uses TRBV5-1 with TRBJ2-1, with unresolved D. V lost 2 bases and J 8 bases, leaving 11 bases between the germline ends. CDR1 is SGHRS, CDR2 YFSETQ, per germline. CDR3 length: 13 amino acids. The CDR3 loop is CASSFPIRDEQFF. CDR3 nucleotides: TGCGCCAGCAGCTTCCCTATACGAGATGAGCAGTTCTTC.